The source of this T cell receptor (beta chain) is a study of blood T cell repertoires in COVID-19. Germline CDR1 MNHEY, CDR2 SVGAGI. V was cut by 11 bases and J by 5 bases, with 18 bases left in between. The CDR3 extends over 13 amino acids. People in the exposed group encountered a COVID-19 case within 2 weeks before entering the study. The table came from immunoSEQ multiplex PCR; TCRdb's copy has only in-frame clones and leaves some out. The sample carries 200,000 to 250,000 clones, around 89% recorded once. The chain recombines TRBV6-5 with TRBJ1-2; D possibly corresponds to TRBD1 (5 bases). The sequenced sample consisted of PBMCs or T cells enriched from blood (not recorded which). This sequence originates from a man aged 45-65 years who had been exposed to COVID-19. The DNA for the CDR3 is TGTGCCGCCCTCCAGGGTTTGGGGTATGGCTACACCTTC. Amino acid sequence: CAALQGLGYGYTF.